This T cell receptor beta chain is drawn from a study of vaccination effects on CD4 cells after COVID-19. About the research overall: All study participants received two doses of BNT162b2 or mRNA-1273 vaccine. In culture with 10 IU/ml IL-2 and about 9.7 ug/ml peptides, PBMC were grown at some 2 million per well.

Method: immunoSEQ multiplex PCR; TCRdb's copy keeps in-frame clones and lacks some. The sample consists of around 25,000 clones, 65% to 80% of them appearing once. Between days 9 and 10 of culture, CD4+ T cells were separated out. V dropped 2 bases and J dropped 0 bases, with 10 bases sitting between them. This CDR3 contains 16 residues. Per germline, CDR1 SGHNT and CDR2 YENEEA. With regard to this clone: Its target is not known.

The chain has TRBV11-3 and TRBJ2-2; D perhaps matches TRBD2 (5 bases). The sample consisted of CD4+ T cells from PBMCs cultured without peptide, taken before COVID-19 vaccination. The sequence came from a human donor who received a COVID-19 vaccine. In DNA, the CDR3 is TGTGCCAGCAGCTTAATGAGCGGAACGAACACCGGGGAGCTGTTTTTT. Amino acid sequence: CASSLMSGTNTGELFF.